The sequence of this T cell receptor beta chain was determined in a study of blood T cell repertoires in COVID-19 (dated by TCRdb to the early 2020s). Context from the whole study: Samples covering the acute and convalescent phases of COVID-19 were provided by collaborators in the United States, Italy and Spain. Where available, HLA class I and class II types were obtained from metadata supplied by the sample provider rather than from assay-based typing. The dataset comprised deeply sampled blood TCRbeta repertoires from subjects exposed to, actively infected with, or recovered from COVID-19. A freely available public database, intended as a resource for researchers studying the immune response to SARS-CoV-2, is where the repertoires were released. The samples were drawn from the first 160 participants of the ongoing ImmuneRACE study and from over 950 subjects provided by 6 global collaborators. Nearly every sample came with metadata listing a de-identified subject ID, COVID-19 status, age in years and sex. The prospective study material was composed of cDNA or gDNA derived from T cells, B-cell-depleted T cells, or PBMCs. Overall study results and their limits: The quantity of clinical and demographic metadata differed by source and by participant and was supplied without curation.

TCRbeta CDR3 regions were amplified from genomic DNA using the immunoSEQ Assay, a bias-controlled multiplex PCR. The authors processed their data as follows. Nucleated cell counts per sample were estimated from amplification of reference gene primers within the assay. To quantify the absolute abundance of each unique TCRbeta CDR3 rearrangement, sequence reads were collapsed and filtered. For each sample, productive Simpson clonality was calculated as the square root of Simpson's diversity index across productive rearrangements. This immuneACCESS table, as held by TCRdb, lists in-frame sequences with V and J called but not all clones. Of the missing ones, under half trace to an unresolved V gene in checked studies; the others have no known cause. That table furnishes V, J and clone size, whereas the DNA furnished D and trimming. Within this sample are 110,000 or so clones, with 70% to 80% of them counted one time only. The ten largest clones take up roughly 8.6% of the sample.

Collaborating institutions collected whole blood in K2EDTA tubes following their own protocols. Collaborator samples were shipped for TCRbeta analysis as frozen whole blood, isolated PBMCs, or DNA extracted from either sample type. In regard to this clone: No cognate antigen has been identified for it. Base qualities are not provided; no much larger clone lies one nucleotide away.

V is cut back by 4 bases and J by 2 bases, with 0 bases in the junction unmatched. The CDR3 starts with the cysteine, ends with the phenylalanine, and has 13 residues. The only DNA kept is the CDR3, 39 bases in frame from the first base. Per the germline V gene, KGHDR is the CDR1 and SFDVKD is the CDR2. The chain joins TRBV24-1 to TRBJ2-7, and TRBD2 aligns with 8 junction nucleotides. Sequenced input: peripheral blood. The TCR comes from a human donor in a cohort sampled during active COVID-19. The sequence in DNA is TGTGCCACCAGTGACGGGAGGGCCTACGAGCAGTACTTC. Its protein product is CATSDGRAYEQYF.